The T cell receptor (beta chain) described here comes from a study of beta chain features in type 1 diabetes. Background on the study: Regarding age, gender and cell yields, patients proved similar to healthy donors. Sorted cells numbering around 100,000,000 were examined across all samples. Study-level points and caveats: Any HLA type influence on TCRB rearrangement was left unresolved here.

Averaging roughly 120 mL, one heparinised blood draw came from each individual donor. The CDR3 is 14 amino acids. In germline, CDR1 is SGHTA, CDR2 FQGNSA. V lost 2 bases and J 3 bases, leaving 11 bases between the germline ends. Every isolated RNA sample was fully reverse transcribed, so sequencing captured expressed TCRB transcripts. The repertoire was sequenced with immunoSEQ multiplex PCR; TCRdb's copy has only in-frame clones and lacks some. The data show about 220,000 clones, with 11% seen just once and approximately 1.5% held by the top ten. This clone was seen only once. The antigen is undetermined.

The sequencing sample was made of central memory CD4+ T cells from blood. This clonotype originated in a man younger than 35 in good health. The rearrangement joins TRBV7-2 to TRBJ2-7; D call uncertain. The CDR3 nucleotides read TGTGCCAGCAGCTTATATAGTATTGGCTACGAGCAGTACTTC. The encoded protein is CASSLYSIGYEQYF.